These 15 T cell receptor beta chains share one sample of origin, sequenced in a study of early T cells in non-severe SARS-CoV-2 infection. MiXCR, applied by TCRdb to the 5' RACE reads, yields one record per CDR3 protein. The table lists 45,000 to 75,000 distinct CDR3 sequences, approximately 12% of them singletons. Sequencing was done on a sample of whole blood. The receptors come from an adult who was a healthcare worker with PCR-confirmed SARS-CoV-2 infection or an uninfected control (not recorded which).

The chain links TRBV9 to TRBJ2-1, with D possibly called TRBD1 or TRBD2 (5 bases each). The CDR3 is 16 amino acids. The ends were cut back, 3 bases at V and 2 bases at J, with 15 bases in the middle. Germline CDR1 is SGDLS and CDR2 is YYNGEE. CDR3 sequence reads: CASSAVGRATYNEQFF. The DNA for the CDR3 is TGTGCCAGCAGCGCCGTGGGACGAGCAACCTACAATGAGCAGTTCTTC.

The rearrangement links TRBV29-1 to TRBJ1-2; D call uncertain. The ends were cut back, 3 bases at V and 4 bases at J, with 9 bases in the middle. The CDR3 loop spans 12 amino acids. Germline CDR1 SQVTM, CDR2 ANQGSEA. In DNA form, the CDR3 reads TGCAGCGTTGAGACGTCAGGCTATGGCTACACCTTC. Amino acids: CSVETSGYGYTF.

The rearrangement uses TRBV11-2 and TRBJ1-2; D uncertain. The V gene lost 5 bases and the J gene lost 2 bases, with 12 bases spanning the gap. The length of the CDR3 is 14 residues. Germline loops: CDR1 SGHAT, CDR2 FQNNGV. CDR3 in DNA: TGTGCCAGCAGCGCGGCCCCGATGAACTATGGCTACACCTTC. Residues: CASSAAPMNYGYTF.

The J gene is TRBJ1-5, the V gene TRBV27; 8 bases fit TRBD1. The germline CDR1 and CDR2 sequences are MNHEY and SMNVEV (reference sequence). With V trimmed by 3 bases and J by 5 bases, 6 bases remained unmatched. There are 15 residues in the CDR3. The CDR3 DNA is TGTGCCAGCAGTTTCGGTTACAGGGGGGATCAGCCCCAGCATTTT. Translation gives CASSFGYRGDQPQHF.

This clonotype occurred many times. CDR3 sequence: CASSSGTGVNYGYTF. Here the CDR3 DNA reads TGTGCCAGCAGTTCCGGGACAGGGGTTAACTATGGCTACACCTTC. This chain uses TRBV28 with TRBJ1-2, with 10 nucleotides matching TRBD1. J gave up 1 base and V 4 bases, and 3 bases lay outside the gene matches. The CDR3 runs 15 residues. From germline, CDR1 is MDHEN and CDR2 SYDVKM.

This clonotype was counted between two and nine times. The V call is TRBV19, the J call TRBJ1-2; the D is unclear. There are 13 residues in the CDR3. Trimming took 3 bases from V and 2 from J, leaving 7 bases between them. Germline loops: CDR1 LNHDA, CDR2 SQIVND (reference sequence). As DNA, the CDR3 is TGTGCCAGTAGTATGTCCGGGAACTATGGCTACACCTTC. It encodes CASSMSGNYGYTF.

This clonotype was seen repeatedly, ten times or more. This chain links TRBV7-2 with TRBJ2-3; 11 bases map to TRBD2. Per germline, CDR1 SGHTA and CDR2 FQGNSA. V shed 6 bases, J shed 7 bases, and the junction held 6 bases outside the gene matches. The CDR3 length is 14 residues. The CDR3 bases are TGTGCCAGCAGGATAACTAGCGGGAGTTATACGCAGTATTTT. This gives the protein CASRITSGSYTQYF.

The chain recombines TRBV20-1 with TRBJ2-1; 10 nucleotides match TRBD2. The V gene end was trimmed by 3 bases and the J gene end by 10 bases; junction bases not matched to a gene: 15. The CDR3 has 16 amino acids. Germline CDR1 and CDR2: DFQATT and SNEGSKA (reference sequence). CDR3 nucleotide sequence: TGCAGTGCTAGGCGACTAGCGGGTATACCCGCAGGGGAGCAGTTCTTC. Translated: CSARRLAGIPAGEQFF.

As for this clonotype: This may stem from a read error, because a much larger clone lies one nucleotide away. Because the CDR3 is missing its conserved closing phenylalanine or tryptophan, this is likely a read error. The chain carries TRBV7-9 and TRBJ2-7, with D tentatively TRBD1 or TRBD2 (5 bases each). The V gene's germline CDR1 is SEHNR and CDR2 FQNEAQ (reference sequence). CDR3 length: 14 residues. The V end lost 6 bases, the J end lost 3 bases, and 15 bases lay between the germline ends. This CDR3 reads CASSTPGRIYEQYS. DNA of the CDR3: TGTGCCAGCAGTACGCCGGGACGTATCTACGAGCAGTACTCC.

This clonotype was detected a few times. V usage is TRBV3-1 and J usage is TRBJ1-1; D may be TRBD1 (5 bases). V lost 3 bases to trimming and J lost 5 bases, with 13 bases between them. The CDR3 is 14 amino acids. CDR1 is LGHDT and CDR2 is YNNKEL in the germline V gene (reference sequence). This chain's CDR3 is CASSHGHGGTEAFF. CDR3 DNA sequence: TGTGCCAGCAGCCACGGACACGGCGGGACTGAAGCTTTCTTT.

This clonotype occurred many times. J is TRBJ2-3 and V is TRBV6-1; 7 nucleotides align to TRBD2. After removal of 2 bases from V and 5 bases from J, the junction contained 4 bases not matched to a gene. The CDR3 length is 14 residues. CDR1 MNHNS and CDR2 SASEGT come from the germline V gene. The CDR3 bases are TGTGCCAGCAGTGAACCTTCTAGCGGAGATACGCAGTATTTT. Protein sequence: CASSEPSSGDTQYF.

This clonotype showed up many times. This chain connects TRBV9 to TRBJ2-3; TRBD2 might be the D (6 bases). Between the trimmed V and J ends, which lost 4 bases and 5 bases, there was a span of 20 bases. This CDR3 is built from 16 residues. Germline loops: CDR1 SGDLS, CDR2 YYNGEE. CDR3 DNA: TGTGCCAGCAGCCCCCGATGGGAAGTTAGCGGAGATACGCAGTATTTT. As protein: CASSPRWEVSGDTQYF.

This clonotype has at least ten counts. The chain recombines TRBV5-6 with TRBJ1-6; D not certain. This CDR3 is built from 17 residues. V lost 4 bases and J lost 8, with 22 bases in between. Germline V gene sequence: CDR1 SGHDT, CDR2 YYEEEE. CDR3 sequence: CASSLAPSIKRDSPLHF. The DNA for the CDR3 is TGTGCCAGCAGCCTTGCCCCCTCGATCAAGAGAGATTCACCCCTCCACTTT. The full variable domain, completed using reference TRBV5-6 and TRBJ1-6, is DAGVTQSPTHLIKTRGQQVTLRCSPKSGHDTVSWYQQALGQGPQFIFQYYEEEERQRGNFPDRFSGHQFPNYSSELNVNALLLGDSALYLCASSLAPSIKRDSPLHFGNGTRLTVT.

On this clonotype: One base away lies a much larger clone, so this may be a sequencing read error. The gene calls are TRBV9 and TRBJ2-2, with no clear D. The V gene lost 2 bases and the J gene lost 5 bases, with 1 base spanning the gap. CDR3 size: 11 residues. CDR1 and CDR2 from the germline V gene are SGDLS and YYNGEE. CDR3 amino acids: CASSVTGELFF. CDR3 nucleotides: TGTGCCAGCAGCGTTACCGGGGAGCTGTTTTTT.

To note about this clonotype: The conserved phenylalanine or tryptophan normally closing the CDR3 is absent here, so this likely arose from a read error. The chain couples TRBV7-9 to TRBJ2-1, with TRBD2 identical over 7 bases. Trimming removed 4 bases from V and 3 bases from J; junction bases left unmatched: 6. Germline V CDR1 and CDR2: SEHNR, FQNEAQ (reference sequence). The CDR3 sequence is 15 residues long. The DNA of the CDR3 is TGTGCCAGCAGCTGGGCGGGGGACCTCTACAATGAGCAGTTCTCC. Its protein product is CASSWAGDLYNEQFS.